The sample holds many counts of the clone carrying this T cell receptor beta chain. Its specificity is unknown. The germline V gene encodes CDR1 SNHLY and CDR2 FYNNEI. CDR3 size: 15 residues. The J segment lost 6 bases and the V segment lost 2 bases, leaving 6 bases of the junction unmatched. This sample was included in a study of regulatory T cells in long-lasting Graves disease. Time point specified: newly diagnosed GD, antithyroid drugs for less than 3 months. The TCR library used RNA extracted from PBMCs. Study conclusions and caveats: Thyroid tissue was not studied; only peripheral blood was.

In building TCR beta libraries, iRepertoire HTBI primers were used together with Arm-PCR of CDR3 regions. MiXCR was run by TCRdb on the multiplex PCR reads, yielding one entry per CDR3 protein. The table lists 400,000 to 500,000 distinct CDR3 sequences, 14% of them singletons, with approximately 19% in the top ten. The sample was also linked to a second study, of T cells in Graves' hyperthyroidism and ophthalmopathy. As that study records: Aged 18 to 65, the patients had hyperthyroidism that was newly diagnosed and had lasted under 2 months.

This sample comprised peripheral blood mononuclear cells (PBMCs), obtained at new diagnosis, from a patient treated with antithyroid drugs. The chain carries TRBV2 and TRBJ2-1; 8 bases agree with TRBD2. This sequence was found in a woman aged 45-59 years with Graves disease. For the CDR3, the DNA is TGTGCCAGCAGTGAATTGGCGGGAGGTTTCAATGAGCAGTTCTTC. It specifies CASSELAGGFNEQFF. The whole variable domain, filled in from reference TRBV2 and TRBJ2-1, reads EPEVTQTPSHQVTQMGQEVILRCVPISNHLYFYWYRQILGQKVEFLVSFYNNEISEKSEIFDDQFSVERPDGSNFTLKIRSTKLEDSAMYFCASSELAGGFNEQFFGPGTRLTVL.